Sequencing of this T cell receptor (beta chain) was carried out in a study of regulatory T cells in long-lasting Graves disease. V was trimmed by 1 base and J by 4 bases, leaving 11 bases between them. The CDR3 spans 14 residues. The germline CDR1 and CDR2 sequences are DFQATT and SNEGSKA (reference sequence). This clonotype was recorded many times. The antigen remains undetermined. Researchers made TCR beta libraries by using iRepertoire HTBI primers and running Arm-PCR on CDR3 regions. TCRdb reprocessed the multiplex PCR reads with MiXCR, giving one entry per CDR3 protein. There are 400,000 to 550,000 distinct CDR3 sequences in the sample; about 15% occur only once, and 9.5% to 12% lies in the top ten. As for time point: newly diagnosed GD, antithyroid drugs for less than 3 months. There was RNA extracted from PBMCs, and the TCR library was made from it. Graves' disease diagnosis was established per American Thyroid Association guidelines. A volume of roughly 9.1 milliliters of peripheral blood was collected in EDTA tubes.

Study-level points and caveats: TRBV28, TRBJ1-2 and TRBJ2-5 were favored in persistent disease.

The same specimen was also included in a second study, on T cells in Graves' hyperthyroidism and ophthalmopathy. That source reports: First-round RT-PCR with HTBI primers amplified the TCR CDR3 region.

The sequenced sample was peripheral blood mononuclear cells (PBMCs), obtained at new diagnosis, from a patient treated with antithyroid drugs. The chain carries TRBV20-1 and TRBJ1-5; tentatively, D is TRBD1 (5 bases). This clonotype originated in a woman aged 30 to 39 with Graves disease. Here the CDR3 reads CSARVGAGNQPQHF. The CDR3 DNA is TGCAGTGCTAGAGTGGGAGCAGGGAATCAGCCCCAGCATTTT.